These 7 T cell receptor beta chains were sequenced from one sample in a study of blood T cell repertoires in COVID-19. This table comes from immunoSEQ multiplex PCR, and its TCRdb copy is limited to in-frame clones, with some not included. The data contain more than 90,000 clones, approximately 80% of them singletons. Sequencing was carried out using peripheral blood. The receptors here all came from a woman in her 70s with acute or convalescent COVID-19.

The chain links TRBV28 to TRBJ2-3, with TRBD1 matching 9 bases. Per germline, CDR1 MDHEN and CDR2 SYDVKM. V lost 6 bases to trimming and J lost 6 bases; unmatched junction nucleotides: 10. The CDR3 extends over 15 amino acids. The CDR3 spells CASRGQGTGEDTQYF. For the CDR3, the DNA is TGTGCCAGCAGGGGACAGGGAACGGGTGAGGATACGCAGTATTTT. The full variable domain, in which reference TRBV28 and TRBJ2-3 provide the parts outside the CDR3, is DVKVTQSSRYLVKRTGEKVFLECVQDMDHENMFWYRQDPGLGLRLIYFSYDVKMKEKGDIPEGYSVSREKKERFSLILESASTNQTSMYLCASRGQGTGEDTQYFGPGTRLTVL.

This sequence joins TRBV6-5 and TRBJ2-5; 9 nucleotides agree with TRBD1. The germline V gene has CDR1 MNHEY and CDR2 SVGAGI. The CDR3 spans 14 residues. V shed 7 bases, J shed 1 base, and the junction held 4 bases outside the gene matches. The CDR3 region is CASIRDRAQETQYF. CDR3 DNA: TGTGCCAGCATAAGGGACAGGGCCCAAGAGACCCAGTACTTC.

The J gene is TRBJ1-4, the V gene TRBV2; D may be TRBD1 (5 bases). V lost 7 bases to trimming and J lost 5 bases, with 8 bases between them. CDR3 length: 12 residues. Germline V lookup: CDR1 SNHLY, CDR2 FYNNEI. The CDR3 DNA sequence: TGTGCCAGCAATAGGGGCAATGAAAAACTGTTTTTT. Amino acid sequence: CASNRGNEKLFF.

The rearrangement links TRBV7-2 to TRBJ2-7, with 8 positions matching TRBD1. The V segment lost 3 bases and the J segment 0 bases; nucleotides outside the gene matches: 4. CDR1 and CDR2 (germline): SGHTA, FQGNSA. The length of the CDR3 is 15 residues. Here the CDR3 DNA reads TGTGCCAGCAGCTTCCCCCAGGGGGCCTCCTACGAGCAGTACTTC. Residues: CASSFPQGASYEQYF. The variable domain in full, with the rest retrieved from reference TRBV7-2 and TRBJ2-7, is GAGVSQSPSNKVTEKGKDVELRCDPISGHTALYWYRQSLGQGLEFLIYFQGNSAPDKSGLPSDRFSAERTGGSVSTLTIQRTQQEDSAVYLCASSFPQGASYEQYFGPGTRLTVT.

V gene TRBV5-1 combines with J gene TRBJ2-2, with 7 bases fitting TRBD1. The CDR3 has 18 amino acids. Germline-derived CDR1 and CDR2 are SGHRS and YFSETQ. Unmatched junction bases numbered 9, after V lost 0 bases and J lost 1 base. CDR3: CASSLDPGGNLNTGELFF. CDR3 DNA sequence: TGCGCCAGCAGCTTGGACCCAGGGGGTAATTTGAACACCGGGGAGCTGTTTTTT. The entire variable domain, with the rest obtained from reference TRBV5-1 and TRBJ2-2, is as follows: KAGVTQTPRYLIKTRGQQVTLSCSPISGHRSVSWYQQTPGQGLQFLFEYFSETQRNKGNFPGRFSGRQFSNSRSEMNVSTLELGDSALYLCASSLDPGGNLNTGELFFGEGSRLTVL.

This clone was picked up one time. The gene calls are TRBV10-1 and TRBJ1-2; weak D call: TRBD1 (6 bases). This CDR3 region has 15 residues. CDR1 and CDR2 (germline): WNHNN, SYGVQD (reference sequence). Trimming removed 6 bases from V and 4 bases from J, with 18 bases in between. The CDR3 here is CASRTPGHRLYGYTF. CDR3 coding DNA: TGCGCCAGCAGAACCCCGGGACACCGCCTCTATGGCTACACCTTC.

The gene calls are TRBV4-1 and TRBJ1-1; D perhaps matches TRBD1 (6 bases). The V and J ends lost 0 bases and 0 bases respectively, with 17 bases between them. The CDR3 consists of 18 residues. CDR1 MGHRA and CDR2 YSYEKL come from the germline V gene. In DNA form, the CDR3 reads TGCGCCAGCAGCCAAGATAAACAGGGACGGGATATGAACACTGAAGCTTTCTTT. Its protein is CASSQDKQGRDMNTEAFF.